One T cell receptor (beta chain) is described in this entry. This entry is derived from a study of blood T cell repertoires in COVID-19. Study summary: Samples taken during acute and convalescent COVID-19 were collected in the United States, Italy and Spain. PBMCs, B-cell-depleted T cells, or T cells provided the cDNA or gDNA that made up the material.

In the original processing: Nucleated cell counts were estimated from reference gene primer amplification. Here immunoSEQ multiplex PCR was the method, and the copy in TCRdb shows in-frame clones only, minus some. The V and J calls and clone size were taken over from that table, and D and trimming were inferred from the DNA. The top ten clones hold roughly an eighth of a sample with under 20,000 clones, about 88% of them seen once. Trimming took 6 bases from V and 4 from J; bases not matched to a gene: 3. The CDR3 loop spans 14 amino acids. Germline CDR1 and CDR2: SEHNR and FQNEAQ (reference sequence).

The TCR comes from a man between 60 and 75 years old with active COVID-19. This chain uses TRBV7-9 with TRBJ1-6, with TRBD1 matching 7 bases. The material sequenced was peripheral blood. The CDR3 sequence: CASSQQGYNSPLHF. The CDR3 DNA reads as TGTGCCAGCAGTCAACAGGGGTATAATTCACCCCTCCACTTT.